This is a list of T cell receptor beta chains from one sample in a study of control samples from healthy donors and cancer patients. Repertoires were generated with immunoSEQ multiplex PCR, while TCRdb's copy carries only in-frame clones and drops some. The sample holds about 150,000 clones; about 93% are singletons and the top ten take 2% to 2.5%. Sequenced sample: blood. Receptors were obtained from a man in his fifties in good health. Both conserved end residues are part of each CDR3. D genes are given only for firm matches. Size is omitted from some rows. Given values are once, few, many or a class for expanded clones.

size,V,D,J,DNA,CDR3
.,TRBV6-4,.,TRBJ2-2,TGTGCCAGCAGCCCTCAGTCTAGGGACACCGGGGAGCTGTTTTTT,CASSPQSRDTGELFF
.,TRBV7-3,.,TRBJ2-3,TGTGCCAGCAGCTTAACAGGGGGGAGAGATACGCAGTATTTT,CASSLTGGRDTQYF
.,TRBV11-2,.,TRBJ2-3,TGTGCCAGCAGCTTAACAGATACGCAGTATTTT,CASSLTDTQYF
.,TRBV5-1,.,TRBJ2-5,TGCGCCAGCAGCTTGGTACCAGGGCCGCGAGAGACCCAGTACTTC,CASSLVPGPRETQYF
.,TRBV7-2,.,TRBJ1-5,TGTGCCAGCAGCTTAGCTCCCCGGAATCAGCCCCAGCATTTT,CASSLAPRNQPQHF
once,TRBV24-1,TRBD1,TRBJ2-1,TGTGCCACCAGTGATCGGACAGGGGGGGTATACAATGAGCAGTTCTTC,CATSDRTGGVYNEQFF
once,TRBV28,.,TRBJ1-5,TGTGCCAGCAGTCCTTCACAGGGAGAAGGTCAGCCCCAGCATTTT,CASSPSQGEGQPQHF
.,TRBV27,TRBD1,TRBJ2-7,TGTGCCAGCAGGGGCGGGACAGGGTTCTACGAGCAGTACTTC,CASRGGTGFYEQYF
.,TRBV29-1,.,TRBJ1-2,TGCAGCGTTGGAGTTTATAAGGGCACGCCCTTC,CSVGVYKGTPF
.,TRBV5-1,.,TRBJ1-1,TGCGCCAGCAGCTTGGGCGGCGGGGGGAACACTGAAGCTTTCTTT,CASSLGGGGNTEAFF
.,TRBV2,.,TRBJ2-1,TGTGCCAGCAGCCCCTCCAGTCTGGGTAATGAGCAGTTCTTC,CASSPSSLGNEQFF
.,TRBV29-1,.,TRBJ1-3,TGCAGCGTTGAACAAGTAGACACCATATATTTT,CSVEQVDTIYF
.,TRBV10-3,.,TRBJ2-6,TGTGCCATCAGTGACCAAAGGGACTTTGGGTCCAACGTCCTGACTTTC,CAISDQRDFGSNVLTF
.,TRBV11-3,.,TRBJ1-1,TGTGCCAGCAGCCCCGGGGGCACCTTGGGCACTGAAGCTTTCTTT,CASSPGGTLGTEAFF
.,TRBV27,.,TRBJ1-1,TGTGCCAGCAGTTTGAGTTTAGGCAAATATGAAGCTTTCTTT,CASSLSLGKYEAFF
once,TRBV10-2,.,TRBJ1-1,TGCGCCAGCAGTAGTTTAGGGGTTGACACTGAAGCTTTCTTT,CASSSLGVDTEAFF
.,TRBV3-1/TRBV3-2,.,TRBJ2-7,TGTGCCAGCAGCCCGGGATACTACGAGCAGTACTTC,CASSPGYYEQYF
.,TRBV28,.,TRBJ1-3,TGTGCCAGCAGGGCTCCCGGGGGTACTGGAAACACCATATATTTT,CASRAPGGTGNTIYF
.,TRBV6-1,.,TRBJ1-1,TGTGCCAGCAGTGAATCTCAATATGGAGCTTTCTTT,CASSESQYGAFF
once,TRBV11-2,.,TRBJ1-2,TGTGCCAGCAGCTTAGATAGCGCGGGCAATCAAGGCTACACCTTC,CASSLDSAGNQGYTF
.,TRBV28,.,TRBJ1-1,TGTGCCAGCAGTTTATTTGCGGGGGGCGTTAGTTGGGCTTTCTTT,CASSLFAGGVSWAFF
.,TRBV10-3,TRBD1,TRBJ1-2,TGTGCCATCAGTTCTTTTCGAGACAGGGAATATGGCTACACCTTC,CAISSFRDREYGYTF
.,TRBV7-9,.,TRBJ2-7,TGTGCCAGCAGCTTACTAGCGACCTACTACGAGCAGTACTTC,CASSLLATYYEQYF
.,TRBV7-9,.,TRBJ2-7,TGTGCCAGCAGCACTTCATCAGGGCATCTTTCCTACGAGCAGTACTTC,CASSTSSGHLSYEQYF
.,TRBV19,.,TRBJ1-5,TGTGCCAGTAATCCGGGACAAGGTTTTGGGCCCCAGCATTTT,CASNPGQGFGPQHF
.,TRBV12-3/TRBV12-4,.,TRBJ2-5,TGTGCCAGCAGTTTTCGGTCGTTTGAGGCCCAGTACTTC,CASSFRSFEAQYF
.,TRBV5-1,TRBD1,TRBJ2-3,TGCGCCAGCAGCACTGGGACAGGCACAGATACGCAGTATTTT,CASSTGTGTDTQYF
.,TRBV28,.,TRBJ1-1,TGTGCCAGCAGCCCAGGGGCACGGGGGGACGAAGCTTTCTTT,CASSPGARGDEAFF
few,TRBV2,.,TRBJ1-2,TGTGCCAGCAGTGTCAGGGTGGACTACACCTTC,CASSVRVDYTF
.,TRBV15,.,TRBJ1-4,TGTGCCACCAGCAGGGGTGTACAGCGGACTAATGAAAAACTGTTTTTT,CATSRGVQRTNEKLFF
.,TRBV19,.,TRBJ2-1,TGTGCCAGCGGCGACGACGGGCGGGGAGACAATGAGCAGTTCTTC,CASGDDGRGDNEQFF
few,TRBV11-2,.,TRBJ2-7,TGTGCCAGCAGCTCCCCTTTCCGGGGGAAGGGAAAGAGTAGGCAGTACTTC,CASSSPFRGKGKSRQYF
.,TRBV28,TRBD1,TRBJ2-3,TGTGCCAGCAGTCGTAACAGGGGGCTGAAAGATACGCAGTATTTT,CASSRNRGLKDTQYF
.,TRBV28,.,TRBJ2-2,TGTGCCAGCACCCTCCCCTACGGTACCGGGGAGCTGTTTTTT,CASTLPYGTGELFF
once,TRBV7-9,.,TRBJ2-1,TGTGCCAGCAGCTTAGAGGTATATAGGAGGGGCAATGAGCAGTTCTTC,CASSLEVYRRGNEQFF